This TCR beta chain stems from a study of blood T cells in healthy people across ages. Points from the study as a whole: Possibly, changes in expanded clonotypes were confounded because donor CMV status was unknown.

As concerns this clonotype: The antigen remains undetermined. This may stem from a read error, because a much larger clone lies one nucleotide away.

Through a sample-barcoded 5' primer and a J-beta primer mix, a second PCR was run for about 7 to 12 cycles. Every molecule of cDNA carried a tag from a template-switch adaptor with 12 random nucleotides. TCRdb itself ran the 5' RACE reads through MiXCR, one entry per CDR3 protein. The sample records about 650,000 distinct CDR3 sequences, roughly 32% being singletons. The CDR3 is 15 amino acids. The germline gives CDR1 SEHNR, CDR2 FQNEAQ (reference sequence). V was clipped by 5 bases and J by 11 bases; unmatched bases: 11. The sample consisted of blood. The origin of this receptor is a woman older than 75 in good health. This chain links TRBV7-9 with TRBJ1-4; 10 bases agree with TRBD1. CDR3 amino acids: CASSASGTGVDKLFF. The CDR3 nucleotides are TGTGCCAGCAGCGCCTCCGGGACAGGGGTTGACAAACTGTTTTTT.